Detailed here is one TCR beta chain. Its target is unknown. From mRNA, alpha and beta CDR3 regions were amplified using semiquantitative ARM-PCR. In ARM-PCR, communal superprimers followed tagged nested gene-specific primers for exponential amplification. MiXCR, applied by TCRdb to the multiplex PCR reads, yields one record per CDR3 protein. The sample holds several thousand distinct CDR3 sequences, around 59% seen once. The J segment lost 7 bases and the V segment lost 5 bases, leaving 11 bases of the junction unmatched. CDR3 length: 14 amino acids. This sample was included in a study of relationships among human T cell subsets. Findings of the study overall: Bead sorting may have left some CD4+CD8+ double-positive cells. Substantial CDR3 sharing among Th1, Th2 and regulatory cells suggested stochastic fate choice. Regulatory and Th2 subsets had few clones over 100 reads, unlike CD8+ cytotoxic cells.

Memory T cells were selected with anti-CD45RO beads from the CD45RA-negative fraction. This clonotype originated in a man in his forties in good health. The genes are TRBV12-3 or TRBV12-4 and TRBJ2-7; 7 nucleotides line up with TRBD2. Sequenced: memory T cells sorted from blood. The CDR3 region is CASSPPGGGTEQYF. In nucleotides, the CDR3 is TGTGCCAGCAGTCCCCCCGGCGGGGGTACGGAGCAGTACTTC.